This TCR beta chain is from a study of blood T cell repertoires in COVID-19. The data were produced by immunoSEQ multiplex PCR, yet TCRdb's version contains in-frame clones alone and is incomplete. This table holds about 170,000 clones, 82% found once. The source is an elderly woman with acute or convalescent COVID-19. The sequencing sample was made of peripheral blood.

The CDR3 spells CAWSVYQGSGYTF. CDR3 sequence (DNA): TGTGCCTGGAGTGTATACCAGGGGTCTGGCTACACCTTC. The V and J genes are TRBV30 and TRBJ1-2, with D possibly being TRBD1 (6 bases). The CDR3 runs to 13 residues. Germline lookup yields CDR1 GTSNPN and CDR2 SVGIG (reference sequence). Trimming left V 0 bases short and J 7 bases short, with 12 bases between.